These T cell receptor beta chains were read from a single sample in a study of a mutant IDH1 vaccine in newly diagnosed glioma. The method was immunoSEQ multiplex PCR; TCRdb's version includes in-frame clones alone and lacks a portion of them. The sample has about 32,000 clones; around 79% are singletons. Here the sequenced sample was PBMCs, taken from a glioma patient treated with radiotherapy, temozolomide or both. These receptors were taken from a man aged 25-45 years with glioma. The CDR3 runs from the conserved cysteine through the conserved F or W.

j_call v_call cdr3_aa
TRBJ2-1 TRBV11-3 CASSFDARNEQFF
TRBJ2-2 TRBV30 CAWRSGGVNTGELFF
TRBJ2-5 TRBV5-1 CASSLQGQGQETQYF
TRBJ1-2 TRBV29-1 CSVAGLAGSRGNYGYTF
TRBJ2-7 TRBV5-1 CASSLNPGTSGRGASYEQYF
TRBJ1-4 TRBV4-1 CASSHATRGGDEKLFF
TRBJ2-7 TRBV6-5 CASRVGDYEQYF
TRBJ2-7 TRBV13 CASSLGGHREDDEQYF
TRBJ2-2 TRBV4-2 CASSQRLAVPTGELFF
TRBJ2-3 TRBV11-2 CASSPRGGADTQYF
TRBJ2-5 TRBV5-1 CASSLSSETQYF
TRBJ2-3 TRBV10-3 CAISLSGSEDTQYF
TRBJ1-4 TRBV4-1 CASSQDGETLNEKLFF
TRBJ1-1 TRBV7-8 CASSLYQGLNTEAFF
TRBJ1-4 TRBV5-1 CASSPGGGATNEKLFF
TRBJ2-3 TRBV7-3 CASSLSWGQGDPNTDTQYF
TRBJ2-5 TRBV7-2 CASSLGTSERYQETQYF
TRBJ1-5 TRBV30 CAWSVLDSNQPQHF
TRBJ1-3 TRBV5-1 CASSPGQDSGNTIYF
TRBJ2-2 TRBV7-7 CASSPGLAGSTGELFF
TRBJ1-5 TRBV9 CASSVGQGGFQPQHF
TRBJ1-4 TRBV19 CASNPPSGKAATNEKLFF
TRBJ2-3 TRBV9 CASSVVGGRDTQYF
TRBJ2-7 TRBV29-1 CSVEQGYEQYF
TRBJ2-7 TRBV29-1 CSVETDYEQYF
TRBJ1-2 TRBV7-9 CASTTINHYGYTF
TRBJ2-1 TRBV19 CASQAPRGGNEQFF
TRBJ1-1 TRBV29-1 CSVEDPGGLAEAFF
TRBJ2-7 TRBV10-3 CAISRTAVETYEQYF
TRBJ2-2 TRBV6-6 CASSSLNGELFF
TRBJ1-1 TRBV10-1 CASSAEPVATEAFF
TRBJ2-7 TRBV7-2 CASSFRPGAYEQYF
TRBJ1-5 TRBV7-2 CASSLGWVSGQPQHF
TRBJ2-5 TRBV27 CASSLLGGGETQYF
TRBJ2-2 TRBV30 CAWSVQTPGPLFF
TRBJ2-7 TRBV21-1 CASSKQGLGEQYF
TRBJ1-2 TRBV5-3 CARSSDRVDGYTF